A single sample gave rise to the 32 T cell receptor beta chains below, sequenced in a study of blood T cell repertoires in COVID-19. Libraries were prepared by immunoSEQ multiplex PCR; TCRdb keeps only in-frame clonotypes and omits some of them. Of about 260,000 clones listed, around 93% were seen once; the top ten hold roughly 2.9%. The sequenced material came from PBMCs or T cells enriched from blood (not recorded which). The receptors stem from a man aged 35 to 55 who had been exposed to COVID-19.

This chain joins TRBV4-1 and TRBJ2-3; D possibly corresponds to TRBD2 (7 bases). V was pared by 1 base and J by 6 bases, with 17 bases between. The length of the CDR3 is 16 residues. CDR1 and CDR2 from the germline V gene are MGHRA and YSYEKL. The CDR3 here is CASSQAGRTVGDTQYF. The CDR3 DNA sequence: TGCGCCAGCAGCCAAGCCGGGAGGACAGTTGGCGATACGCAGTATTTT.

The chain has TRBV30 and TRBJ1-3; TRBD1 matches 7 bases. This CDR3 comprises 15 residues. V trimming: 2 bases; J trimming: 2 bases; junction bases outside the gene matches: 6. Germline V gene sequence: CDR1 GTSNPN, CDR2 SVGIG (reference sequence). The CDR3 loop reads CAWSRTDRAGNTIYF. CDR3 bases: TGTGCCTGGAGTAGAACCGACAGGGCTGGAAACACCATATATTTT.

The sample holds one count of this clone. The chain recombines TRBV27 with TRBJ2-5; D is possibly TRBD1 (7 bases). V was trimmed by 8 bases and J by 3 bases, leaving 16 bases between them. Germline loops: CDR1 MNHEY, CDR2 SMNVEV (reference sequence). The CDR3 runs to 14 residues. Here the CDR3 reads CASAGTAIEETQYF. CDR3 bases: TGTGCCAGCGCGGGGACAGCCATCGAAGAGACCCAGTACTTC.

The chain uses TRBV3-1 (or the pseudogene TRBV3-2) and TRBJ2-1, with D unresolved. V lost 0 bases and J 6 bases, leaving 6 bases between the germline ends. The V gene's germline CDR1 is LGHDT and CDR2 YNNKEL (reference sequence). This CDR3 comprises 13 residues. CDR3 sequence reads: CASSQDRSNEQFF. The CDR3 DNA reads TGTGCCAGCAGCCAAGATAGGAGCAATGAGCAGTTCTTC.

V gene TRBV5-4 combines with J gene TRBJ2-2, with 9 positions matching TRBD2. The V segment lost 0 bases and the J segment 4 bases; nucleotides outside the gene matches: 7. Germline V gene data show CDR1 as SGHNT and CDR2 as YYREEE (reference sequence). This CDR3 region has 17 residues. CDR3: CASSLGNSGRGTGELFF. CDR3 sequence (DNA): TGTGCCAGCAGCTTGGGCAATAGCGGGAGAGGCACCGGGGAGCTGTTTTTT.

The chain has TRBV5-1 and TRBJ1-6, with no clear D. The V end lost 8 bases, the J end lost 10 bases, and 19 bases lay between the germline ends. The CDR3 runs to 14 residues. Germline V gene lookup returns CDR1 SGHRS and CDR2 YFSETQ. Here the CDR3 reads CASGSTGNESPLHF. DNA for the CDR3: TGCGCCAGTGGATCGACGGGGAACGAATCACCCCTCCACTTT.

J is TRBJ1-1 and V is TRBV7-9; TRBD1 matches 7 bases. This CDR3 is 14 amino acids long. After removal of 5 bases from V and 7 bases from J, the junction contained 10 bases not matched to a gene. Per the germline V gene, CDR1 is SEHNR and CDR2 is FQNEAQ (reference sequence). DNA for the CDR3: TGTGCCAGCAGCCCAGAGATGGGGACAGATGAAGCTTTCTTT. As protein: CASSPEMGTDEAFF.

The chain is built from TRBV19 and TRBJ2-7; 9 nucleotides line up with TRBD1. The germline CDR1 and CDR2 sequences are LNHDA and SQIVND (reference sequence). This CDR3 contains 15 residues. Unmatched junction bases numbered 4, after V lost 3 bases and J lost 1 base. CDR3 sequence: CASSILGQGSYEQYF. For the CDR3, the DNA is TGTGCCAGTAGTATTTTGGGACAGGGATCCTACGAGCAGTACTTC. Based on the CDR3 plus reference TRBV19 and TRBJ2-7, the full variable domain is DGGITQSPKYLFRKEGQNVTLSCEQNLNHDAMYWYRQDPGQGLRLIYYSQIVNDFQKGDIAEGYSVSREKKESFPLTVTSAQKNPTAFYLCASSILGQGSYEQYFGPGTRLTVT.

This sequence joins TRBV28 and TRBJ1-2; D is unresolved. The length of the CDR3 is 15 residues. Germline assignment: CDR1 MDHEN and CDR2 SYDVKM. The V end lost 6 bases, the J end lost 0 bases, and 14 bases lay between the germline ends. CDR3 in amino acids: CASRSDSPPNYGYTF. CDR3 DNA: TGTGCCAGCAGGTCTGACTCTCCTCCTAACTATGGCTACACCTTC.

V and J are TRBV9 and TRBJ1-1; D ambiguous. V lost 4 bases, J lost 8 bases, and 24 bases lay in between. The CDR3 runs to 16 residues. Germline V gene lookup returns CDR1 SGDLS and CDR2 YYNGEE. CDR3: CASSPFISAGNSEAFF. The CDR3 nucleotides read TGTGCCAGCAGCCCCTTTATATCGGCGGGAAATAGCGAAGCTTTCTTT.

V and J are TRBV4-1 and TRBJ1-1; no clear D gene. Trimming removed 1 base at V and 0 bases at J, with 12 bases between. This CDR3 spans 16 amino acids. Germline loops: CDR1 MGHRA, CDR2 YSYEKL. CDR3 nucleotides: TGCGCCAGCAGCCAAGTTGAATCTGGGCTGAACACTGAAGCTTTCTTT. It yields the protein CASSQVESGLNTEAFF.

This clone appeared once. V and J are TRBV6-5 and TRBJ2-1; TRBD1 matches at 9 bases. CDR1 is MNHEY and CDR2 is SVGAGI in the germline V gene. The junction had 7 bases not matched to a gene; V was cut back by 5 bases and J by 5 bases. The CDR3 is 15 residues long. The CDR3 loop is CASSNRGLVNNEQFF. In nucleotides, the CDR3 is TGTGCCAGCAGTAACAGGGGGCTGGTGAACAATGAGCAGTTCTTC.

This chain links TRBV9 with TRBJ2-2; 10 bases map to TRBD2. The CDR3 is made up of 16 amino acids. Germline CDR1 is SGDLS and CDR2 is YYNGEE. The V gene end was trimmed by 3 bases and the J gene end by 0 bases; junction bases not matched to a gene: 2. CDR3 residues: CASSGTSGANTGELFF. Written as DNA, the CDR3 is TGTGCCAGCAGCGGCACTAGCGGGGCGAACACCGGGGAGCTGTTTTTT.

The V call is TRBV11-3, the J call TRBJ2-2, with a tentative D call TRBD2 (6 bases). Germline lookup yields CDR1 SGHNT and CDR2 YENEEA. Trimming shortened V by 1 base and J by 8 bases, and 14 bases separated the two germline ends. The CDR3 is made up of 15 amino acids. CDR3: CASSLGWGDAGELFF. The CDR3 DNA reads TGTGCCAGCAGCTTAGGTTGGGGGGACGCTGGGGAGCTGTTTTTT.

The chain joins TRBV7-3 to TRBJ2-3; D gene ambiguous. The V end was cut by 8 bases, the J end by 2 bases, with 11 bases between. This CDR3 contains 13 residues. Looked up from germline, CDR1 is SGHTA and CDR2 is FQGTGA. In nucleotides, the CDR3 is TGTGCCAGCTCAACGTGGGCCACAGATACGCAGTATTTT. Protein sequence: CASSTWATDTQYF.

CDR3 residues: CASSLDYDNEQFF. Written as DNA, the CDR3 is TGTGCCAGCAGTCTGGACTACGACAATGAGCAGTTCTTC. The chain uses TRBV2 and TRBJ2-1; TRBD2 is a possible D gene (6 bases). The CDR3 totals 13 residues. Germline V lookup: CDR1 SNHLY, CDR2 FYNNEI. V lost 5 bases and J 5 bases, leaving 10 bases between the germline ends.

This clone was picked up one time. V and J are TRBV5-4 and TRBJ2-7, with 11 nucleotides matching TRBD1. Germline CDR1 reads SGHNT; CDR2 reads YYREEE (reference sequence). V shed 3 bases, J shed 4 bases, and the junction held 6 bases outside the gene matches. The CDR3 is 15 residues long. CDR3: CASSSPGQGVYEQYF. As DNA, the CDR3 is TGTGCCAGCAGCTCCCCGGGACAGGGGGTTTACGAGCAGTACTTC.

This chain uses TRBV7-3 with TRBJ2-7; D uncertain. Germline values: CDR1 SGHTA, CDR2 FQGTGA. The V gene lost 0 bases and the J gene lost 6 bases, with 9 bases spanning the gap. The CDR3 runs 13 residues. This chain's CDR3 is CASSLTPRGEQYF. The CDR3 region has the DNA TGTGCCAGCAGCTTAACGCCCAGAGGCGAGCAGTACTTC.

The genes are TRBV7-2 and TRBJ2-1; D unresolved. Germline V CDR1 and CDR2: SGHTA, FQGNSA. V lost 5 bases to trimming and J lost 8 bases, with 10 bases between them. The CDR3 runs to 12 residues. Here the CDR3 reads CASSVEHDEQFF. Written as DNA, the CDR3 is TGTGCCAGCAGCGTAGAGCATGATGAGCAGTTCTTC.

The rearrangement links TRBV28 to TRBJ2-3; 7 nucleotides align to TRBD1. The trim removed 6 bases at V and 3 bases at J, leaving 9 bases unmatched. The CDR3 is 15 amino acids. CDR1 MDHEN and CDR2 SYDVKM come from the germline V gene. CDR3 nucleotide sequence: TGTGCCAGCAGCGCACGACAGGGTAGGACAGATACGCAGTATTTT. Protein product: CASSARQGRTDTQYF.

This sequence joins TRBV5-6 and TRBJ2-3; 13 bases are shared with TRBD2. The CDR3 has 18 residues. V lost 2 bases and J lost 2; bases outside the gene matches: 8. Germline CDR1 and CDR2: SGHDT and YYEEEE. The chain's CDR3 is CASSFGLAGVWVTDTQYF. DNA for the CDR3: TGTGCCAGCAGCTTTGGACTAGCGGGAGTGTGGGTCACAGATACGCAGTATTTT.

As DNA, the CDR3 is TGTGCCAGCAGCCCCTTAGGGACAGCATACAATGAGCAGTTCTTC. Its protein product is CASSPLGTAYNEQFF. The rearrangement uses TRBV7-6 and TRBJ2-1; TRBD1 matches 7 bases. The germline gives CDR1 SGHVS, CDR2 FNYEAQ. This CDR3 comprises 15 residues. Unmatched junction bases numbered 8, after V lost 5 bases and J lost 4 bases.

V is TRBV2 and J is TRBJ2-3; 7 bases line up with TRBD2. The CDR3 loop spans 14 amino acids. Germline values: CDR1 SNHLY, CDR2 FYNNEI. V trimming: 6 bases; J trimming: 0 bases; junction bases outside the gene matches: 3. CDR3 protein: CASRGRGSTDTQYF. Here the CDR3 DNA reads TGTGCCAGCAGGGGGAGGGGAAGCACAGATACGCAGTATTTT.

The genes are TRBV2 and TRBJ2-2; D gene unclear. Germline V lookup: CDR1 SNHLY, CDR2 FYNNEI. The CDR3 covers 14 residues. The germline V and J ends were trimmed by 3 bases and 1 base, with 6 bases remaining between them. The CDR3 DNA reads TGTGCCAGCAGTGAGACTGGGAACACCGGGGAGCTGTTTTTT. It translates to CASSETGNTGELFF.

The chain couples TRBV21-1 to TRBJ2-5; no DNA check was done on the table's D call, TRBD2. TRBV21-1 constitutes a pseudogene. This CDR3 is 17 amino acids long. The CDR3 here is CASSKGCSGRAGETQYF. The CDR3 DNA is TGTGCCAGCAGCAAAGGATGTAGCGGGAGGGCCGGAGAGACCCAGTACTTC.

CDR3 nucleotide sequence: TGTGCCGGGGAAGCGGGAGTGGAAGAGCAGTTCTTC. Its protein product is CAGEAGVEEQFF. The chain has TRBV6-5 and TRBJ2-1; 8 bases map to TRBD2. Germline V gene sequence: CDR1 MNHEY, CDR2 SVGAGI. The CDR3 extends over 12 amino acids. V gave up 11 bases and J gave up 10 bases; unmatched junction bases: 10.

The genes are TRBV7-9 and TRBJ2-7, with 7 bases lining up with TRBD1. Unmatched junction bases numbered 1, after V lost 5 bases and J lost 3 bases. In germline, CDR1 is SEHNR, CDR2 FQNEAQ (reference sequence). This CDR3 region has 12 residues. The CDR3 reads CASSGTVYEQYF. DNA of the CDR3: TGTGCCAGCAGCGGGACAGTCTACGAGCAGTACTTC. The complete variable domain, with remaining parts taken from reference TRBV7-9 and TRBJ2-7, reads DTGVSQNPRHKITKRGQNVTFRCDPISEHNRLYWYRQTLGQGPEFLTYFQNEAQLEKSRLLSDRFSAERPKGSFSTLEIQRTEQGDSAMYLCASSGTVYEQYFGPGTRLTVT.

The rearrangement joins TRBV5-4 to TRBJ1-6, with D possibly matching TRBD1 (5 bases). From germline, CDR1 is SGHNT and CDR2 YYREEE (reference sequence). V was pared by 0 bases and J by 9 bases, with 13 bases between. This CDR3 comprises 15 residues. The CDR3 region is CASSLDVRASSPLHF. CDR3 sequence (DNA): TGTGCCAGCAGCTTGGATGTCAGGGCTTCTTCACCCCTCCACTTT.

The chain joins TRBV11-3 to TRBJ2-7; 7 bases are a match to TRBD1. The CDR3 is made up of 14 amino acids. Germline assignment: CDR1 SGHNT and CDR2 YENEEA. The V gene end was trimmed by 2 bases and the J gene end by 4 bases; junction bases not matched to a gene: 5. This chain's CDR3 is CASSLPGTVYEQYF. In DNA form, the CDR3 reads TGTGCCAGCAGCTTACCCGGGACAGTATACGAGCAGTACTTC.

The rearrangement uses TRBV24-1 and TRBJ2-1; 8 bases fit TRBD1. J lost 9 bases, V lost 4 bases, and 13 bases had no gene match. Per the germline V gene, CDR1 is KGHDR and CDR2 is SFDVKD. The CDR3 is 16 residues long. The CDR3 bases are TGTGCCACCAGTGACCAGTCCAGGACAGGGAAGGGTGAGCAGTTCTTC. Protein sequence: CATSDQSRTGKGEQFF.

This chain connects TRBV5-1 to TRBJ2-2; 11 nucleotides match TRBD2. The CDR3 has 18 amino acids. With V trimmed by 1 base and J by 3 bases, 8 bases remained unmatched. Germline values: CDR1 SGHRS, CDR2 YFSETQ. The chain's CDR3 is CASSLTASGRSDTGELFF. The CDR3, as DNA: TGCGCCAGCAGCTTGACCGCTAGCGGGAGGTCGGACACCGGGGAGCTGTTTTTT.

As DNA, the CDR3 is TGCGCCAGCAGCTCACCCGGGACAGGGTCCCTATATAGCACAGATACGCAGTATTTT. It is translated as CASSSPGTGSLYSTDTQYF. This sequence joins TRBV5-1 and TRBJ2-3; 9 bases are a match to TRBD1. Germline assignment: CDR1 SGHRS and CDR2 YFSETQ. V gave up 3 bases and J gave up 0 bases; unmatched junction bases: 14. The CDR3 spans 19 residues. Based on the CDR3 plus reference TRBV5-1 and TRBJ2-3, the full variable domain is KAGVTQTPRYLIKTRGQQVTLSCSPISGHRSVSWYQQTPGQGLQFLFEYFSETQRNKGNFPGRFSGRQFSNSRSEMNVSTLELGDSALYLCASSSPGTGSLYSTDTQYFGPGTRLTVL.